The clone carrying this T cell receptor beta chain has just a few counts. One end of the junction is discordant with germline, which a read error may explain. This sample was taken from a study of T-cell reconstitution after alpha-beta-depleted transplantation in children. This CDR3 is built from 14 residues. Unique molecular identifiers were incorporated during preparation of the TCRbeta library. TCRdb redid the calling of the PCR reads with MiXCR, one entry per CDR3 protein. This table holds just under 550,000 distinct CDR3 sequences, about a sixth found once. The source material was PBMCs from the stem cell graft donor, sampled from the stem cell graft. The TCR comes from a human donor who donated a stem cell graft to a child with acute lymphoblastic leukemia. The chain has TRBV12-3 or TRBV12-4 and TRBJ1-1; weak D call: TRBD1 (6 bases). The CDR3, as DNA: TGTGCCAGCAGTTTCCCCCTGGGGGACAACGGAGGGTCCTTT. It encodes CASSFPLGDNGGSF.